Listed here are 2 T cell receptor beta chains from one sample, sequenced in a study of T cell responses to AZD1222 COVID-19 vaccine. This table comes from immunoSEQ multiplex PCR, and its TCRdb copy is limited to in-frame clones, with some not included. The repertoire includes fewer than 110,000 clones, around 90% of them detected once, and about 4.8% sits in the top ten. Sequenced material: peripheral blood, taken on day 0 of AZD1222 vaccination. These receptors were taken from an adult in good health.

The CDR3 reads CASSQDRTLEQFF. The CDR3 nucleotides are TGTGCCAGCAGCCAAGATCGGACTCTTGAGCAGTTCTTC. This rearrangement joins TRBV3-1 (or the pseudogene TRBV3-2) to TRBJ2-1; possible D gene TRBD2, 5 bases. Germline loops: CDR1 LGHDT, CDR2 YNNKEL (reference sequence). The CDR3 length is 13 residues. The V and J ends lost 0 bases and 9 bases respectively, with 9 bases between them.

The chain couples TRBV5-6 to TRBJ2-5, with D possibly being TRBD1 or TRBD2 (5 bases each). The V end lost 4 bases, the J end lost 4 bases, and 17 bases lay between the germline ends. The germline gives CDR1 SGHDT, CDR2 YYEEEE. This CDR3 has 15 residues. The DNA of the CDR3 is TGTGCCAGCAGCCCGGGACGCCGGAGGAGAGAGACCCAGTACTTC. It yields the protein CASSPGRRRRETQYF.